These 8 T cell receptor beta chains came from one sample sequenced in a study of cytomegalovirus exposure and HLA in healthy donors. PCR used 60 Vbeta primers and 13 Jbeta primers. The table came from immunoSEQ multiplex PCR; TCRdb's copy has only in-frame clones and leaves some out. The repertoire holds some 130,000 clones, with about 80% as singletons. The specimen sequenced was PBMCs. All receptors come from a man aged 30 to 45 in good health and CMV-seronegative.

On this clone itself: The identical CDR3 is also encoded by other nucleotide sequences in the sample. The chain combines TRBV4-2 with TRBJ2-1; 9 bases line up with TRBD2. This CDR3 has 17 amino acids. The V and J ends lost 4 bases and 7 bases, in that order; junction bases with no gene match: 14. Germline loops: CDR1 LGHNA, CDR2 YNFKEQ. The CDR3 reads CASSPSVGTSGRNEQFF. Here the CDR3 DNA reads TGTGCCAGCAGCCCAAGCGTGGGGACCAGCGGGAGGAATGAGCAGTTCTTC.

The chain links TRBV18 to TRBJ2-2; 7 positions match TRBD1. The germline V gene encodes CDR1 KGHSH and CDR2 LQKENI. This CDR3 spans 16 amino acids. V was pared by 4 bases and J by 2 bases, with 7 bases of the junction left unmatched. CDR3 coding DNA: TGTGCCAGCTCACTGTTGGGACAGACCAACACCGGGGAGCTGTTTTTT. Its translation is CASSLLGQTNTGELFF.

This sequence joins TRBV6-4 and TRBJ2-5; unclear D gene. Deletions cut 5 bases from V and 1 base from J, with 8 bases between. From germline, CDR1 is MRHNA and CDR2 SNTAGT. This CDR3 contains 13 residues. CDR3: CASSLAAQETQYF. CDR3 DNA sequence: TGTGCCAGCAGTTTAGCAGCCCAAGAGACCCAGTACTTC.

The V gene is TRBV14, the J gene TRBJ2-1; D call uncertain. Trimming removed 1 base from V and 12 bases from J, with 13 bases in between. Per the germline V gene, CDR1 is SGHDN and CDR2 is FVKESK. CDR3 length: 13 amino acids. CDR3 coding DNA: TGTGCCAGCAGCCAAGGAGTTTTTGATTTGCAGTTCTTC. Translation gives CASSQGVFDLQFF. The entire variable domain, with the rest obtained from reference TRBV14 and TRBJ2-1, is as follows: EAGVTQFPSHSVIEKGQTVTLRCDPISGHDNLYWYRRVMGKEIKFLLHFVKESKQDESGMPNNRFLAERTGGTYSTLKVQPAELEDSGVYFCASSQGVFDLQFFGPGTRLTVL.

The gene calls are TRBV6-1 and TRBJ2-3; D may be TRBD1 (5 bases). The V gene's germline CDR1 is MNHNS and CDR2 SASEGT. The CDR3 loop spans 15 amino acids. V lost 3 bases to trimming and J lost 7 bases, with 17 bases between them. CDR3 region: CASSDGHPPYHTQYF. The CDR3 DNA is TGTGCCAGCAGTGATGGACATCCTCCGTATCATACGCAGTATTTT.

This clone has a handful of counts. The CDR3 DNA follows: TGTGCCAGCAGTTTATATGTAGGGGTTCGAGGCGGGGAGCTGTTTTTT. This translates into CASSLYVGVRGGELFF. The chain is built from TRBV28 and TRBJ2-2; TRBD1 might be the D (5 bases). Trimming removed 1 base from V and 7 bases from J, with 16 bases in between. The V gene's germline CDR1 is MDHEN and CDR2 SYDVKM. The CDR3 is 16 residues long.

This rearrangement joins TRBV10-3 to TRBJ1-2; tentative D call: TRBD1 (5 bases). This CDR3 is 16 amino acids long. The ends were cut back, 0 bases at V and 4 bases at J, with 15 bases in the middle. Germline V gives CDR1 ENHRY, CDR2 SYGVKD. The CDR3 DNA reads as TGTGCCATCAGTGAGTCGACAGCTGGGGCGGTCTATGGCTACACCTTC. It encodes CAISESTAGAVYGYTF.

The gene calls are TRBV4-3 and TRBJ1-2, with 8 bases that match TRBD1. The V gene's germline CDR1 is LGHNA and CDR2 YSLEER. V trimming: 1 base; J trimming: 4 bases; junction bases outside the gene matches: 2. The CDR3 contains 14 residues. This chain's CDR3 is CASSQAGGSYGYTF. CDR3 DNA: TGCGCCAGCAGCCAAGCAGGGGGCAGCTATGGCTACACCTTC.